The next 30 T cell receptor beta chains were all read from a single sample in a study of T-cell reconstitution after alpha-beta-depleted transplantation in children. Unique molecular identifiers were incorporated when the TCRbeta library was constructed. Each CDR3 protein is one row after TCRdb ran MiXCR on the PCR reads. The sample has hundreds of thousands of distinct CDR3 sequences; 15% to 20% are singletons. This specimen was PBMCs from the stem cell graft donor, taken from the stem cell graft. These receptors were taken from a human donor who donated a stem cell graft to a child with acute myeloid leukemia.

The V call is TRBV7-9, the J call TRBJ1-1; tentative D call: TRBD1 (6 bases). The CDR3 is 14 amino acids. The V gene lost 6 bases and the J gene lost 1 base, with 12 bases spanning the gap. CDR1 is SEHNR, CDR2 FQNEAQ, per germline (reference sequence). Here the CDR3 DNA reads TGTGCCAGCAGGGAAGGGGGTACGAACACTGAAGCTTTCTTT. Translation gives CASREGGTNTEAFF.

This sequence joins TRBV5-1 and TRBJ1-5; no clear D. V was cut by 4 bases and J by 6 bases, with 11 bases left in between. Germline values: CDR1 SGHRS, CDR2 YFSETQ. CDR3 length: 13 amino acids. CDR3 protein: CASSPRLGQPQHF. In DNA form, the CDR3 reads TGCGCCAGCAGCCCCCGGCTGGGTCAGCCCCAGCATTTT.

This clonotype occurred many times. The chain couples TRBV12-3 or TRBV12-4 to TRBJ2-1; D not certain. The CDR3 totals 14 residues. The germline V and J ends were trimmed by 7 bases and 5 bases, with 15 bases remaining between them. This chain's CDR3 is CASTDLGSNNEQFF. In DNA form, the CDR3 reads TGTGCCAGCACTGACTTGGGCAGCAACAATGAGCAGTTCTTC.

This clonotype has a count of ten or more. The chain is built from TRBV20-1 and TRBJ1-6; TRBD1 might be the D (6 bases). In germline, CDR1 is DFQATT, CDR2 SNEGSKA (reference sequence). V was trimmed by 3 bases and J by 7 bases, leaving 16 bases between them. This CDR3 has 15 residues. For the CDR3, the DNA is TGCAGTGCTAGCCGCTCTCAGGGGAACAATTCACCCCTCCACTTT. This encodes CSASRSQGNNSPLHF.

CDR3 coding DNA: TGTGCCAGCAGCTTAGGGCAGCTAAACACAGATACGCAGTATTTT. It yields the protein CASSLGQLNTDTQYF. The V and J genes are TRBV5-5 and TRBJ2-3, with D unclear. This CDR3 has 15 residues. Trimming took 2 bases from V and 2 from J, leaving 12 bases between them. CDR1 and CDR2 from the germline V gene are SGHKS and YYEKEE (reference sequence). Full variable domain (missing parts from reference TRBV5-5 and TRBJ2-3): DAGVTQSPTHLIKTRGQQVTLRCSPISGHKSVSWYQQVLGQGPQFIFQYYEKEERGRGNFPDRFSARQFPNYSSELNVNALLLGDSALYLCASSLGQLNTDTQYFGPGTRLTVL.

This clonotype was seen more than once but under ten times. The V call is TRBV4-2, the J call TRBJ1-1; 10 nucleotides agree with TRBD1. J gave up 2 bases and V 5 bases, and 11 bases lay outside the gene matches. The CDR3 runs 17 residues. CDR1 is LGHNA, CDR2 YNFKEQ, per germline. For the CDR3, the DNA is TGTGCCAGCAGCTCAAGGATTGGGACAGGGGTTAACACTGAAGCTTTCTTT. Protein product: CASSSRIGTGVNTEAFF.

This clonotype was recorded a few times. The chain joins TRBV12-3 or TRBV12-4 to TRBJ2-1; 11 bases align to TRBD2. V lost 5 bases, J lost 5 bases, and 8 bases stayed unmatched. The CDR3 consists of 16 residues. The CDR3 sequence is CASSRTPGLADNEQFF. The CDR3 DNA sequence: TGTGCCAGCAGTCGAACGCCGGGACTAGCGGACAATGAGCAGTTCTTC.

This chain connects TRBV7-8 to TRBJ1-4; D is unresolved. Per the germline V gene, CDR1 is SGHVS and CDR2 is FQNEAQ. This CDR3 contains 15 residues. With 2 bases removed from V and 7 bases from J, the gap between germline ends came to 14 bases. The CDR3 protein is CASSLSPGLREKLFF. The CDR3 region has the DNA TGTGCCAGCAGCTTAAGCCCTGGGCTTCGTGAAAAACTGTTTTTT.

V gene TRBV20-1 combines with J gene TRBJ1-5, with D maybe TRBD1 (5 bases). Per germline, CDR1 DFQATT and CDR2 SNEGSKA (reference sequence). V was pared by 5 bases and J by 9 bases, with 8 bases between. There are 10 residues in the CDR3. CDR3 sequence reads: CSAGAGPQHF. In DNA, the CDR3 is TGCAGTGCTGGGGCGGGGCCCCAGCATTTT.

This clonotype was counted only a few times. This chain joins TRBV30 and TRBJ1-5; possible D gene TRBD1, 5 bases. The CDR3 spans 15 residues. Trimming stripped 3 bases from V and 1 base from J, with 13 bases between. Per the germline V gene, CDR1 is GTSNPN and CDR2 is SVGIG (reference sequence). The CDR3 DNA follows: TGTGCCTGGAGGGTTGGGGGATCCAGCAATCAGCCCCAGCATTTT. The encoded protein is CAWRVGGSSNQPQHF.

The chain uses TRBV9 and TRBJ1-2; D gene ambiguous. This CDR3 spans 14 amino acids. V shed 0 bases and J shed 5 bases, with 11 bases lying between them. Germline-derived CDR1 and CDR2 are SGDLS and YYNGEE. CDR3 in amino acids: CASSVGSASYGYTF. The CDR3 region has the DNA TGTGCCAGCAGCGTAGGGTCAGCCTCTTATGGCTACACCTTC.

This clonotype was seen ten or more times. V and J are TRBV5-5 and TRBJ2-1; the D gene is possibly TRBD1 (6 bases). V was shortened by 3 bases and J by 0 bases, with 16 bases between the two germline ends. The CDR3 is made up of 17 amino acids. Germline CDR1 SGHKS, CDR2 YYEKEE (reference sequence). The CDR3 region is CASSSSRDMSSYNEQFF. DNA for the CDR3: TGTGCCAGCAGCTCGTCCCGGGACATGAGCTCCTACAATGAGCAGTTCTTC.

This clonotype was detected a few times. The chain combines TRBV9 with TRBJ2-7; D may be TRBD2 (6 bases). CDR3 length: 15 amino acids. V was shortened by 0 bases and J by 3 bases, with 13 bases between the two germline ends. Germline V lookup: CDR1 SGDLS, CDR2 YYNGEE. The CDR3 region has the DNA TGTGCCAGCAGCGTAGGAGACGGGGAGGTCTACGAGCAGTACTTC. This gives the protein CASSVGDGEVYEQYF.

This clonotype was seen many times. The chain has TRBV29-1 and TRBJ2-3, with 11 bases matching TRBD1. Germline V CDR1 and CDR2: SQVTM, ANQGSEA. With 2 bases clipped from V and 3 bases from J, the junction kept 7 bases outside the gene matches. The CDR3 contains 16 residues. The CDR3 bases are TGCAGCGTTGAAAGGACCCGGGACAGGGGGACAGATACGCAGTATTTT. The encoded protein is CSVERTRDRGTDTQYF.

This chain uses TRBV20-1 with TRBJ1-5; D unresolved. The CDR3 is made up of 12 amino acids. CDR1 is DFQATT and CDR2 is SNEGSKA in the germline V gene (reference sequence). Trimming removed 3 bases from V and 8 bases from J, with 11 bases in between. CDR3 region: CSARERDKPQHF. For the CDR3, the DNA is TGCAGTGCTAGGGAGAGGGATAAGCCCCAGCATTTT.

The CDR3 DNA follows: TGTGCCAGCAGTTTATTAGCAAGCGGGGGGCCAAAAGAGCAGTTCTTC. It codes for CASSLLASGGPKEQFF. This chain connects TRBV12-3 or TRBV12-4 to TRBJ2-1; 9 nucleotides align to TRBD2. Trimming took 2 bases from V and 10 from J; bases not matched to a gene: 12. This CDR3 spans 16 amino acids.

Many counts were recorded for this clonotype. The DNA of the CDR3 is TGTGCCAGCAGTTACGGCTCCTCCACCATTATGAACACTGAAGCTTTCTTT. This gives the protein CASSYGSSTIMNTEAFF. The chain joins TRBV6-5 to TRBJ1-1; D remains unclear. Trimming left V 2 bases short and J 0 bases short, with 16 bases between. The CDR3 runs to 17 residues. Germline V lookup: CDR1 MNHEY, CDR2 SVGAGI.

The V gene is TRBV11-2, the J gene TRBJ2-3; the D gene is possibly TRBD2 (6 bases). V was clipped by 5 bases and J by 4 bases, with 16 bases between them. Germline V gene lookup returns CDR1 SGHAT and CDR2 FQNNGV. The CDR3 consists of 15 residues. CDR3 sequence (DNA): TGTGCCAGCAGCCCCGTGCGGGGCCACCCAGATACGCAGTATTTT. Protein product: CASSPVRGHPDTQYF.

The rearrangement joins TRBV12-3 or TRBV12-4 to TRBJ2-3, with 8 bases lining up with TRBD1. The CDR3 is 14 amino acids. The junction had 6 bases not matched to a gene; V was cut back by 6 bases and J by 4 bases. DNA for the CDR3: TGTGCCAGCAGCGGACAGGGCGACGCAGATACGCAGTATTTT. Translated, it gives CASSGQGDADTQYF.

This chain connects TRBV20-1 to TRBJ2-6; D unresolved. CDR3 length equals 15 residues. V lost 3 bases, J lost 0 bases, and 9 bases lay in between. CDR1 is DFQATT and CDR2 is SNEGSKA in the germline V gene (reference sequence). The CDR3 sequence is CSASLSNSGANVLTF. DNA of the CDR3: TGCAGTGCTAGTCTTAGTAACTCTGGGGCCAACGTCCTGACTTTC.

Here the CDR3 DNA reads TGTGCCAGCCGCCCGACAGGGGTGGTAAATGAGCAGTTCTTC. Translation: CASRPTGVVNEQFF. The chain has TRBV11-2 and TRBJ2-1; 8 bases are a match to TRBD1. Germline trimming cut 8 bases from V and 7 bases from J; bases unmatched to any gene: 10. Germline loops: CDR1 SGHAT, CDR2 FQNNGV. The length of the CDR3 is 14 residues. Supplemented by reference TRBV11-2 and TRBJ2-1, the full variable domain reads EAGVAQSPRYKIIEKRQSVAFWCNPISGHATLYWYQQILGQGPKLLIQFQNNGVVDDSQLPKDRFSAERLKGVDSTLKIQPAKLEDSAVYLCASRPTGVVNEQFFGPGTRLTVL.

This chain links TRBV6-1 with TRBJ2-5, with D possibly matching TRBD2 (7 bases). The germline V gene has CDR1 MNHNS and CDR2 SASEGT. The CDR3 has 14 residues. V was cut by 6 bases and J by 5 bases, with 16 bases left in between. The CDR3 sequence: CASSSEGGGETQYF. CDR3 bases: TGTGCCAGCAGCTCGGAGGGGGGGGGGGAGACCCAGTACTTC.

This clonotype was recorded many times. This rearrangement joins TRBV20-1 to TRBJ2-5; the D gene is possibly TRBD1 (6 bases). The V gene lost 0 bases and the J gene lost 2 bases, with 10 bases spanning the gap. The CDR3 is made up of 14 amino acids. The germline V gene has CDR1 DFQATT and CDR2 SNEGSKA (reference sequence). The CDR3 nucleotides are TGCAGTGCTAGAGATTGGCAGGGGCAAGAGACCCAGTACTTC. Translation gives CSARDWQGQETQYF.

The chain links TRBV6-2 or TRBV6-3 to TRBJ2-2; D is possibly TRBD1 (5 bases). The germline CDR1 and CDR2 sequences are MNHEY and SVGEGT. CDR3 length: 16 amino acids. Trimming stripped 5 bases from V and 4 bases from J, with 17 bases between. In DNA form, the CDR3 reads TGTGCCAGCAGTCCACTCCAGGACACGGTCACCGGGGAGCTGTTTTTT. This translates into CASSPLQDTVTGELFF.

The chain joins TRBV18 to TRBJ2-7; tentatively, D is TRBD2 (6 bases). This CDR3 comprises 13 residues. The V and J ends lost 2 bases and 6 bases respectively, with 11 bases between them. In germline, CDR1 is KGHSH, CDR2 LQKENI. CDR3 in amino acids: CASSPSGDVEQYV. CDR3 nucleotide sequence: TGTGCCAGCTCACCATCGGGGGACGTCGAGCAGTACGTC.

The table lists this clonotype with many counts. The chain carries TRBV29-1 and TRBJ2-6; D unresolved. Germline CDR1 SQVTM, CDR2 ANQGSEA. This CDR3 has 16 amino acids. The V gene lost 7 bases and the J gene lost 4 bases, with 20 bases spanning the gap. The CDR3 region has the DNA TGCAGCGCATCCATACCCCGCAGTCTGGGGGCCAACGTCCTGACTTTC. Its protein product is CSASIPRSLGANVLTF.

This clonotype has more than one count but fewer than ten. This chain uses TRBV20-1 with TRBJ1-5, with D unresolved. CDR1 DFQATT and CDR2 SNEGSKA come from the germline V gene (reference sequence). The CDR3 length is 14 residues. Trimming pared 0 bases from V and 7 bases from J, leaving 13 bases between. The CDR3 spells CSARDTGSLQPQHF. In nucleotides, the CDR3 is TGCAGTGCTAGAGATACTGGGTCTTTGCAGCCCCAGCATTTT.

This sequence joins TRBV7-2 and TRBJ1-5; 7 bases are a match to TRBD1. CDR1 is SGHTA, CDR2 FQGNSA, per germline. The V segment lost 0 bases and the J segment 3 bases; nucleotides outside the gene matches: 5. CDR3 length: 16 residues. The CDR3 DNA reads TGTGCCAGCAGCTTAGCTACAGGGGAGACCAATCAGCCCCAGCATTTT. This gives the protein CASSLATGETNQPQHF.

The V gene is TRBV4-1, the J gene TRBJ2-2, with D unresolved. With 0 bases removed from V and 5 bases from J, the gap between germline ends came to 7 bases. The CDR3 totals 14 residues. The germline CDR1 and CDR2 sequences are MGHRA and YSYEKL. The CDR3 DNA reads TGCGCCAGCAGCCAAGATCAAGGGACCGGGGAGCTGTTTTTT. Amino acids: CASSQDQGTGELFF.

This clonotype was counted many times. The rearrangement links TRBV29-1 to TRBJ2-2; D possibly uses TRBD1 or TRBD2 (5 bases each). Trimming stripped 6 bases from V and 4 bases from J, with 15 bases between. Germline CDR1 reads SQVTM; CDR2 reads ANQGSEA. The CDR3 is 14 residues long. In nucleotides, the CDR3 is TGCAGCGTGGCCCCCGGGACGAGCACCGGGGAGCTGTTTTTT. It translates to CSVAPGTSTGELFF.